These T cell receptor beta chains were read from a single sample in a study of T-cell memory formation after mild COVID-19. TCRdb fed the 5' RACE reads into MiXCR, producing one record per CDR3 protein. Seen here are about 140,000 distinct CDR3 sequences, around 21% observed once, and the top ten hold 2% to 2.5%. Sequenced input: PBMCs or a T cell subset sorted from them (not recorded which). These TCRs come from an adult woman who had mild COVID-19 (a few samples of this study predate the infection). Cell type and time point are not known. CDR3s include the opening cysteine and the closing phenylalanine or tryptophan. A D gene is named only where the DNA matches it firmly.

15,TRBV5-1,-,TRBJ2-2,CASSLNQGGTGELFF
13,TRBV7-6,TRBD1,TRBJ2-5,CASSGTGVETQYF
15,TRBV7-9,-,TRBJ1-2,CASSPEAGALGGYTF
13,TRBV7-2,-,TRBJ1-2,CASSPNSRDGYTF
15,TRBV7-9,TRBD2,TRBJ2-5,CASNLRAGGLETQYF
14,TRBV7-3,-,TRBJ1-1,CASSSGRESGEAFF
13,TRBV6-5,-,TRBJ1-2,CASSWMENYGYTF
14,TRBV20-1,TRBD1,TRBJ2-5,CSATTGLNQETQYF
17,TRBV5-1,TRBD2,TRBJ2-4,CASSLGLAGGGKNIQYF
17,TRBV7-9,TRBD2,TRBJ2-3,CASSLGLSGGPTDTQYF
11,TRBV7-9,-,TRBJ1-2,CASRRQDGYTF
18,TRBV7-9,-,TRBJ2-6,CASSLAHPPRSGANVLTF
15,TRBV4-2,-,TRBJ1-2,CASSQDMLPIYGYTF
12,TRBV12-3/TRBV12-4,-,TRBJ2-5,CASSYGEETQYF
15,TRBV20-1,TRBD2,TRBJ2-5,CSARTRAGGRQTQYF
15,TRBV14,-,TRBJ2-2,CASSQLGSNTGELFF
14,TRBV23-1,TRBD2,TRBJ2-3,CASSQSPGGDTQYF
12,TRBV30,-,TRBJ1-2,CAWSPGFMGYTF
15,TRBV5-1,TRBD2,TRBJ2-5,CASSPDSGGAETQYF
16,TRBV7-9,-,TRBJ1-4,CASSSTQDRGIEKLFF
14,TRBV6-2/TRBV6-3,-,TRBJ2-1,CASRGAGQVGEQFF
15,TRBV6-2/TRBV6-3,TRBD1,TRBJ2-7,CASSYSRQGINEQYF
14,TRBV7-2,-,TRBJ2-1,CASSLSFGQNEQFF
14,TRBV5-1,-,TRBJ1-2,CASNEGQGRYGYTF
15,TRBV20-1,TRBD1,TRBJ2-7,CSARDQAGGTYEQYF
15,TRBV3-1,TRBD1,TRBJ2-2,CASSLGQGASGELFF
18,TRBV7-9,-,TRBJ2-3,CASSLLAASRGRTDTQYF
13,TRBV20-1,-,TRBJ2-7,CSAWQTVTYEQYF
14,TRBV27,-,TRBJ1-2,CASRQTGANYGYTF
14,TRBV15,TRBD2,TRBJ2-7,CATSRGGDADEQYF
17,TRBV6-6,-,TRBJ2-3,CASSYSRRGTERDTQYF
13,TRBV7-3,-,TRBJ2-3,CASRRTLADTQYF
15,TRBV6-2/TRBV6-3,TRBD2,TRBJ2-1,CASSDSGGGYNEQFF
15,TRBV29-1,TRBD2,TRBJ2-7,CSAKTGTSGVGEQYF
14,TRBV6-1,-,TRBJ1-1,CASSDGGADTEAFF
15,TRBV6-5,-,TRBJ2-7,CASSYSQGRVYEQYF
18,TRBV3-1,-,TRBJ1-1,CASSQDRRGRIMNTEAFF
14,TRBV6-5,-,TRBJ1-4,CASSQPGLDEKLFF
15,TRBV5-1,-,TRBJ1-3,CASSLDTLSGNTIYF
17,TRBV9,-,TRBJ1-3,CASSVGRGAGSGNTIYF
16,TRBV5-5,-,TRBJ2-2,CASSLAGGLNTGELFF
14,TRBV7-6,-,TRBJ1-4,CASSLSGPVGKLFF
22,TRBV21-1,-,TRBJ2-6,CASSKGLKKRAGATSGANVLTF
13,TRBV5-1,TRBD1,TRBJ1-1,CASSFTDRGDAFF
14,TRBV9,-,TRBJ2-3,CASSAGPRTDTQNF
14,TRBV7-2,TRBD2,TRBJ2-1,CASSPGLGYNEQFF
15,TRBV5-5,-,TRBJ2-1,CASREGPASYNEQFF
15,TRBV5-5,-,TRBJ2-5,CASSLGLGHQETQYF
14,TRBV20-1,-,TRBJ2-2,CSASDRRNTGELFF
17,TRBV2,-,TRBJ1-5,CASSEPRGGRGNQPQHF
16,TRBV5-1,TRBD2,TRBJ2-3,CASSFELAVSTDTQYF
16,TRBV5-1,-,TRBJ2-1,CASSSDPQGGVNEQFF
14,TRBV20-1,TRBD1,TRBJ1-5,CSATGDRGNQPQHF
12,TRBV7-9,-,TRBJ2-1,CASSLDGTQQFF
14,TRBV12-3/TRBV12-4,-,TRBJ1-5,CASSLTGGHQPQHF
15,TRBV12-3/TRBV12-4,-,TRBJ2-1,CASSPTWGGGNEQFF
12,TRBV20-1,-,TRBJ2-1,CSARVATNEQFF
14,TRBV2,-,TRBJ2-2,CASRPYRNTGELFF